The clone carrying this T cell receptor beta chain was found a few times. The investigators amplified TCR beta CDR3 regions from RNA transcripts. The HTBI primer set was used in a first-round RT-PCR of the TCR CDR3. One entry per CDR3 protein, called by TCRdb with MiXCR from the multiplex PCR reads. The table includes hundreds of thousands of distinct CDR3 sequences, around 20% detected once. The sample originates from a study of T cells in Graves' hyperthyroidism and ophthalmopathy. The overall study: Before any treatment, at initial diagnosis, peripheral blood was collected.

The germline gives CDR1 SQVTM, CDR2 ANQGSEA. The CDR3 is 13 amino acids. With 2 bases removed from V and 3 bases from J, the gap between germline ends came to 11 bases. The chain has TRBV29-1 and TRBJ2-7, with no clear D. The clonotype comes from a man between 25 and 39 years old with Graves' ophthalmopathy. Sequenced sample: blood. CDR3 sequence: CSVESTANYEQYF. The CDR3 DNA reads TGCAGCGTTGAATCCACAGCGAACTACGAGCAGTACTTC.